The 25 T cell receptor beta chains in this list originate from one sample, sequenced in a study of blood T cell repertoires in COVID-19. The table came from immunoSEQ multiplex PCR; TCRdb's copy has only in-frame clones and leaves some out. The sample includes some 260,000 clones, approximately 89% of them seen just once. The sequencing sample was made of peripheral blood. Receptor source: a woman aged 25 to 39 with COVID-19, enrolled during active disease.

This clone came up a few times. The J gene is TRBJ2-3, the V gene TRBV4-2; 10 bases are a match to TRBD2. Germline loops: CDR1 LGHNA, CDR2 YNFKEQ. V lost 7 bases, J lost 2 bases, and 3 bases stayed unmatched. The CDR3 consists of 14 residues. CDR3 loop: CASKSGGDTDTQYF. CDR3 nucleotide sequence: TGTGCCAGCAAGAGCGGGGGGGACACAGATACGCAGTATTTT.

The V gene is TRBV10-3, the J gene TRBJ1-1; D is possibly TRBD1 (6 bases). Germline assignment: CDR1 ENHRY and CDR2 SYGVKD. Trimming took 6 bases from V and 8 from J, leaving 16 bases between them. The CDR3 loop spans 13 amino acids. The CDR3 spells CAIRDRYPTEAFF. In nucleotides, the CDR3 is TGTGCCATCAGGGACAGATACCCCACCGAAGCTTTCTTT.

The chain couples TRBV11-2 to TRBJ2-3; 8 bases are shared with TRBD1. J was trimmed by 2 bases and V by 5 bases; bases with no gene match: 9. This CDR3 contains 16 residues. Germline CDR1 is SGHAT and CDR2 is FQNNGV. The CDR3 sequence: CASSTRTGTVTDTQYF. CDR3 nucleotides: TGTGCCAGCAGCACCCGGACAGGGACAGTCACAGATACGCAGTATTTT.

This clone was seen a few times. The chain carries TRBV7-2 and TRBJ1-6, with 10 bases that match TRBD1. This CDR3 contains 17 residues. V trimming: 5 bases; J trimming: 7 bases; junction bases outside the gene matches: 11. Germline-derived CDR1 and CDR2 are SGHTA and FQGNSA. As DNA, the CDR3 is TGTGCCAGCAGCCCCAGGACAGGGGGAGGGTCCAATTCACCCCTCCACTTT. Its protein is CASSPRTGGGSNSPLHF.

This clone has just one count. This chain joins TRBV28 and TRBJ1-2; 8 nucleotides line up with TRBD1. This CDR3 has 20 residues. Germline CDR1 reads MDHEN; CDR2 reads SYDVKM. Trimming at V came to 2 bases and at J to 1 base, leaving 18 bases not matched to a gene. In nucleotides, the CDR3 is TGTGCCAGCAGTTTACTATTCAGGACAGGGCTGGGGGAGTTTAACTATGGCTACACCTTC. Amino acids: CASSLLFRTGLGEFNYGYTF.

The chain employs TRBV10-3 and TRBJ2-3; 13 bases line up with TRBD2. This CDR3 has 19 amino acids. With 7 bases clipped from V and 0 bases from J, the junction kept 13 bases outside the gene matches. CDR1 is ENHRY and CDR2 is SYGVKD in the germline V gene. This CDR3 reads CAITEGLAGRGRSTDTQYF. For the CDR3, the DNA is TGTGCCATCACCGAGGGACTAGCGGGGAGGGGACGTAGCACAGATACGCAGTATTTT.

The V gene is TRBV7-8, the J gene TRBJ2-1, with 8 positions matching TRBD1. The length of the CDR3 is 16 residues. Germline V gives CDR1 SGHVS, CDR2 FQNEAQ. V was clipped by 0 bases and J by 4 bases; unmatched bases: 5. This CDR3 reads CASSLAPGTGYNEQFF. Here the CDR3 DNA reads TGTGCCAGCAGCTTAGCTCCCGGGACAGGATACAATGAGCAGTTCTTC. The variable domain in full, completed from reference TRBV7-8 and TRBJ2-1, reads GAGVSQSPRYKVAKRGQDVALRCDPISGHVSLFWYQQALGQGPEFLTYFQNEAQLDKSGLPSDRFFAERPEGSVSTLKIQRTQQEDSAVYLCASSLAPGTGYNEQFFGPGTRLTVL.

The chain is built from TRBV12-3 or TRBV12-4 and TRBJ1-2; no reliable D call. The CDR3 is made up of 13 amino acids. Trimming left V 5 bases short and J 3 bases short, with 10 bases between. CDR3 sequence reads: CASSPTSDYGYTF. In DNA form, the CDR3 reads TGTGCCAGCAGTCCCACGTCAGACTATGGCTACACCTTC.

This chain links TRBV2 with TRBJ1-5; 7 nucleotides align to TRBD1. This CDR3 comprises 16 residues. V shed 3 bases, J shed 4 bases, and the junction held 9 bases outside the gene matches. Germline assignment: CDR1 SNHLY and CDR2 FYNNEI. CDR3: CASSDRYPGGNQPQHF. CDR3 nucleotide sequence: TGTGCCAGCAGTGATAGGTACCCAGGGGGTAATCAGCCCCAGCATTTT.

This chain connects TRBV5-8 to TRBJ2-7, with D tentatively TRBD2 (6 bases). CDR1 and CDR2 from the germline V gene are SGHTS and YDEGEE. V was trimmed by 7 bases and J by 2 bases, leaving 13 bases between them. The CDR3 extends over 13 amino acids. In DNA form, the CDR3 reads TGTGCCAGCGCGGAGGGTAGGCCCTACGAGCAGTACTTC. It codes for CASAEGRPYEQYF.

The chain recombines TRBV2 with TRBJ1-1; maybe TRBD1 (5 bases). Trimming took 2 bases from V and 0 from J, leaving 16 bases between them. In germline, CDR1 is SNHLY, CDR2 FYNNEI. The CDR3 is made up of 17 amino acids. CDR3 sequence (DNA): TGTGCCAGCAGTGAATGGCAGGGCCCTCCTCTGAACACTGAAGCTTTCTTT. Its protein is CASSEWQGPPLNTEAFF. The full variable domain, its missing parts supplied by reference TRBV2 and TRBJ1-1, is EPEVTQTPSHQVTQMGQEVILRCVPISNHLYFYWYRQILGQKVEFLVSFYNNEISEKSEIFDDQFSVERPDGSNFTLKIRSTKLEDSAMYFCASSEWQGPPLNTEAFFGQGTRLTVV.

This clone came up a few times. This chain uses TRBV19 with TRBJ1-1, with a tentative D call TRBD1 (6 bases). Germline V gene lookup returns CDR1 LNHDA and CDR2 SQIVND (reference sequence). V shed 3 bases and J shed 5 bases, with 13 bases lying between them. The CDR3 length is 14 residues. The CDR3 DNA follows: TGTGCCAGTAGTATGGCAGGGGAAGGGACTGAAGCTTTCTTT. It codes for CASSMAGEGTEAFF.

This clone has only a few counts. The chain joins TRBV5-1 to TRBJ2-1; maybe TRBD1 (6 bases). The germline CDR1 and CDR2 sequences are SGHRS and YFSETQ. Trimming took 1 base from V and 7 from J, leaving 12 bases between them. The CDR3 consists of 14 residues. The CDR3 nucleotides are TGCGCCAGCAGCTTGCGGCAGGGGTGGAATGAGCAGTTCTTC. Translating gives CASSLRQGWNEQFF.

The rearrangement joins TRBV27 to TRBJ1-6; D is perhaps TRBD1 (6 bases). CDR1 and CDR2 from the germline V gene are MNHEY and SMNVEV (reference sequence). With 11 bases removed from V and 10 bases from J, the gap between germline ends came to 15 bases. This CDR3 is 12 amino acids long. The CDR3 nucleotides read TGTGCCGGCTCGGACAGATCCTCACCCCTCCACTTT. Translating it yields CAGSDRSSPLHF.

The V gene is TRBV19, the J gene TRBJ2-7, with D tentatively TRBD2 (6 bases). The CDR3 consists of 13 residues. Germline V gene lookup returns CDR1 LNHDA and CDR2 SQIVND (reference sequence). V was shortened by 1 base and J by 11 bases, with 15 bases between the two germline ends. In nucleotides, the CDR3 is TGTGCCAGTAGTATAGTAGCGGAGGGACTTAAGTACTTC. Residues: CASSIVAEGLKYF.

The chain joins TRBV6-6 to TRBJ2-4, with 7 bases identical to TRBD1. Germline lookup yields CDR1 MNHNY and CDR2 SVGAGI (reference sequence). CDR3 size: 16 residues. V lost 2 bases, J lost 1 base, and 5 bases stayed unmatched. In nucleotides, the CDR3 is TGTGCCAGCAGTTACAAAGGGGGCCTGGCCAAAAACATTCAGTACTTC. It translates to CASSYKGGLAKNIQYF.

The V call is TRBV19, the J call TRBJ1-2; possible D gene TRBD1, 5 bases. The CDR3 covers 11 residues. CDR1 and CDR2 from the germline V gene are LNHDA and SQIVND (reference sequence). The DNA of the CDR3 is TGTGGTCTCAGGGCCAACTATGGCTACACCTTC. Translated, it gives CGLRANYGYTF.

The chain joins TRBV24-1 to TRBJ2-5, with 11 bases that match TRBD1. The CDR3 runs to 15 residues. Germline-derived CDR1 and CDR2 are KGHDR and SFDVKD. J lost 6 bases, V lost 1 base, and 3 bases had no gene match. CDR3 sequence: CATSDLGQGAKTQYF. The CDR3 DNA sequence: TGTGCCACCAGTGATTTAGGACAGGGGGCGAAGACCCAGTACTTC.

The genes are TRBV6-2 or TRBV6-3 and TRBJ2-1; TRBD1 agrees at 12 bases. With V trimmed by 3 bases and J by 5 bases, 8 bases remained unmatched. CDR1 is MNHEY and CDR2 is SVGEGT in the germline V gene. CDR3 length: 17 amino acids. CDR3 nucleotide sequence: TGTGCCAGCAGTTATAGGGACAGGGGGCTAGTTGACAATGAGCAGTTCTTC. It codes for CASSYRDRGLVDNEQFF.

This clone was observed a few times. The chain couples TRBV5-8 to TRBJ2-2, with D possibly being TRBD1 (6 bases). V gave up 4 bases and J gave up 0 bases, with 10 bases separating them. CDR1 is SGHTS and CDR2 is YDEGEE in the germline V gene. The CDR3 loop spans 15 amino acids. The DNA for the CDR3 is TGTGCCAGCAGCCACAGGGCGACGAACACCGGGGAGCTGTTTTTT. Protein: CASSHRATNTGELFF.

The chain combines TRBV7-2 with TRBJ2-5; D is possibly TRBD1 (6 bases). Trimming removed 1 base from V and 2 bases from J, with 14 bases in between. The CDR3 contains 16 residues. Looked up from germline, CDR1 is SGHTA and CDR2 is FQGNSA. The CDR3 loop reads CASSLVGAGQQETQYF. The CDR3 nucleotides are TGTGCCAGCAGCTTAGTGGGGGCCGGACAGCAAGAGACCCAGTACTTC.

This sequence joins TRBV5-6 and TRBJ1-2; the D is unclear. CDR1 and CDR2 (germline): SGHDT, YYEEEE. V was shortened by 0 bases and J by 4 bases, with 13 bases between the two germline ends. The length of the CDR3 is 15 residues. Here the CDR3 DNA reads TGTGCCAGCAGCTTGGGGGTCCCGGGAATCTATGGCTACACCTTC. It codes for CASSLGVPGIYGYTF.

In its sample, this clone was seen once. The chain uses TRBV4-3 and TRBJ2-2; 8 bases agree with TRBD1. Per the germline V gene, CDR1 is LGHNA and CDR2 is YSLEER. The CDR3 covers 14 residues. Unmatched junction bases numbered 5, after V lost 3 bases and J lost 8 bases. CDR3 protein: CASSHGQGEGELFF. CDR3 sequence (DNA): TGCGCCAGCAGCCATGGACAGGGCGAAGGGGAGCTGTTTTTT.

This chain joins TRBV28 and TRBJ2-1; D gene uncertain. Germline-derived CDR1 and CDR2 are MDHEN and SYDVKM. This CDR3 comprises 14 residues. V was clipped by 2 bases and J by 3 bases, with 8 bases between them. DNA of the CDR3: TGTGCCAGCAGTTTAGGGCAGCTCTACAATGAGCAGTTCTTC. The encoded protein is CASSLGQLYNEQFF. The whole variable domain, filled in from reference TRBV28 and TRBJ2-1, reads DVKVTQSSRYLVKRTGEKVFLECVQDMDHENMFWYRQDPGLGLRLIYFSYDVKMKEKGDIPEGYSVSREKKERFSLILESASTNQTSMYLCASSLGQLYNEQFFGPGTRLTVL.

The chain uses TRBV7-2 and TRBJ1-6, with D possibly TRBD1 on 5 matching bases. V gave up 8 bases and J gave up 2 bases, with 13 bases separating them. There are 15 residues in the CDR3. Germline values: CDR1 SGHTA, CDR2 FQGNSA. The CDR3 spells CASRNQGPYNSPLHF. DNA for the CDR3: TGTGCCAGCCGAAACCAGGGCCCCTATAATTCACCCCTCCACTTT.